What follows is one T cell receptor beta chain and its context. What antigen it recognizes has not been identified. No much larger clonotype is one base removed from it; base qualities were not supplied. Library method: 5' RACE. Sequencing was carried out with a NextSeq 500. In the TCR library protocol, a unique molecular identifier was attached to each TCR cDNA molecule so that PCR and sequencing errors could be corrected. Per the original workflow: TCR identification, UMI-based error correction and CDR3 extraction were all carried out with Decombinator tools. Expanded TCRs were defined as those above a frequency of 2 per 1,000, corresponding to the top 1% of the tumor frequency distribution. Expanded tumor TCRs statistically deemed absent (corrected P<0.05) from at least one tumor region were classed as regional, and all other expanded tumor TCRs were classed as ubiquitous. Each repertoire was subsampled 100 times to 5,000 TCRs, after which Renyi diversity was computed with the R vegan package. CDR3 similarity networks were constructed using string-kernel similarity of amino acid triplets, with links drawn between CDR3s whose pairwise similarity was above 0.82. The public reads were reprocessed in TCRdb via fastp at Q25 and MiXCR, keeping in-frame beta chains. Each CDR3 protein appears once, grouped with its most common genes and DNA. It is TCRdb's table, rather than the study itself, that gives the V and J calls and clone size. The sample profile shows more than 20,000 distinct CDR3 sequences; 15% to 20% of them were found once. Clones ranked in the top ten supply more than 30% of the sample.

Taken with the paper, the label for time point translates to: sample taken at primary tumor resection. Samples were obtained from 65 to 90 patients with early-stage, untreated non-small cell lung cancer from the lung TRACERx cohort. For TCR sequencing, whole RNA was extracted from tumor and nontumor lung tissue, or from cryopreserved PBMC samples, and no cell sorting was done. Patients were selected for TCR sequencing only if sufficient RNA was available from at least two tumor regions. A lung pathologist reviewed the tumor and adjacent nontumor lung specimens before the specimens were selected. Germline trimming: 5 bases from V, 6 bases from J; junction bases outside gene matches: 10. The germline V gene encodes CDR1 MNHNY and CDR2 SVGAGI (reference sequence). The CDR3 measures 15 amino acids from cysteine to phenylalanine. Just CDR3 DNA is preserved here, 45 bases in frame from base 1. This specimen belongs to a study of spatial heterogeneity in lung cancer (dated by TCRdb to about 2019). About the investigation overall: Beta-chain transcripts were consistently detected in greater numbers than alpha-chain transcripts, which likely reflected higher beta-chain transcript abundance. A strong correlation was found between TCR transcript counts in tumor regions and a T cell transcriptional module score from matched bulk RNA-seq. In the raw uncorrected reads, each unique combination of TCR and UMI appeared more than ten times on average. In non-small cell lung cancer, the study quantitatively compared TCR alpha and beta repertoires across several tumor regions, matched nontumor lung, and blood. The study linked features of the TCR repertoire to counts of nonsynonymous mutations, which were determined by whole-exome sequencing of tumor tissue. Both alpha and beta chains were TCR-sequenced in samples taken at surgery, namely 220 tumor regions, approximately 66 matched nontumor lung samples and 56 PBMC samples.

Broader findings and caveats from the paper: Additional single-cell paired TCR alpha and beta sequencing was considered necessary to confirm, at a functional level, the hypothesis that regional TCRs recognize regional mutations. Counts of ubiquitous and regional expanded TCRs correlated with counts of ubiquitous and regional nonsynonymous mutations, respectively. A correlation was observed between the number of expanded intratumoral alpha and beta TCRs and the tumor nonsynonymous mutation count. Estimated TCR-seq coverage of tumor T cells was only roughly 7% for alpha chains and roughly 12% for beta chains.

Material: lung tumor tissue, obtained at surgery. This sequence uses TRBV6-6 and TRBJ2-7; the central 10 bases match TRBD1. The TCR sequence derives from a female donor with early-stage non-small cell lung cancer. The CDR3 reads as follows: CASSARRDRGGEQYF. Here is the DNA: TGTGCCAGCAGTGCCAGGCGGGACAGGGGAGGCGAGCAGTACTTC.